The 14 T cell receptor beta chains given below trace back to one sample, sequenced in a study of OX40 agonist ivuxolimab in advanced cancers. Only in-frame clones appear in the TCRdb table, and some are missing; sequencing was by immunoSEQ multiplex PCR. Of 67,000 or so clones in the sample, about 85% were seen once. The sample was CD4+ or CD8+ T cells sorted from blood, taken in a trial of the OX40 agonist ivuxolimab. Receptors were obtained from an adult with an advanced solid tumor such as melanoma, head and neck, liver or kidney cancer.

V is TRBV5-1 and J is TRBJ2-3; D gene unclear. Trimming cost V 0 bases and J 6 bases, with 14 bases left between them. The V gene's germline CDR1 is SGHRS and CDR2 YFSETQ. The CDR3 sequence is 15 residues long. CDR3 region: CASSLGGNLRDTQYF. The CDR3, as DNA: TGCGCCAGCAGCTTGGGGGGAAATCTCCGCGATACGCAGTATTTT.

This clone has just one count. The chain employs TRBV7-2 and TRBJ1-1; tentative D call: TRBD1 (5 bases). Trimming pared 5 bases from V and 7 bases from J, leaving 20 bases between. The CDR3 extends over 15 amino acids. CDR1 is SGHTA and CDR2 is FQGNSA in the germline V gene. The CDR3 is CASSPLAGGRDEAFF. CDR3 in DNA: TGTGCCAGCAGCCCCCTGGCGGGGGGACGAGATGAAGCTTTCTTT.

This clone was observed a single time. V is TRBV5-1 and J is TRBJ1-1, with a tentative D call TRBD1 (5 bases). Germline V gene data show CDR1 as SGHRS and CDR2 as YFSETQ. The CDR3 spans 14 residues. Trimming removed 4 bases from V and 4 bases from J, with 14 bases in between. CDR3 sequence (DNA): TGCGCCAGCAGCCCCGGGGGTCTTGGCACTGAAGCTTTCTTT. Its translation is CASSPGGLGTEAFF.

The genes are TRBV19 and TRBJ1-2; D unclear. V lost 3 bases to trimming and J lost 4 bases, with 15 bases between them. There are 15 residues in the CDR3. Germline loops: CDR1 LNHDA, CDR2 SQIVND (reference sequence). CDR3 nucleotide sequence: TGTGCCAGTAGTATCCATGAGTCTCGGGGCTATGGCTACACCTTC. It codes for CASSIHESRGYGYTF.

In this sample, this clone turned up a few times. The J gene is TRBJ2-7, the V gene TRBV30, with D perhaps matching TRBD2 (7 bases). Trimming took off 2 bases at V and 3 bases at J, with 26 bases between the two ends. Germline V gene sequence: CDR1 GTSNPN, CDR2 SVGIG (reference sequence). This CDR3 region has 18 residues. CDR3 nucleotide sequence: TGTGCCTGGAGTCTCTCCTTTTCTGACGTCGGGGGGCTCTACGAGCAGTACTTC. This gives the protein CAWSLSFSDVGGLYEQYF.

The V call is TRBV28, the J call TRBJ2-4; TRBD2 aligns across 13 bases. The CDR3 spans 19 residues. V gave up 5 bases and J gave up 0 bases; unmatched junction bases: 10. The germline V gene has CDR1 MDHEN and CDR2 SYDVKM. CDR3 DNA: TGTGCCAGCAGTGGGACGGGACTAGCGGGAAACTTAGCCAAAAACATTCAGTACTTC. Translating it yields CASSGTGLAGNLAKNIQYF.

The chain couples TRBV11-3 to TRBJ2-7, with 7 bases identical to TRBD1. The CDR3 length is 14 residues. The trim removed 5 bases at V and 4 bases at J, leaving 8 bases unmatched. Germline CDR1 and CDR2: SGHNT and YENEEA. CDR3 coding DNA: TGTGCCAGCAGCACCGACAGGGTGCCGTACGAGCAGTACTTC. Amino acids: CASSTDRVPYEQYF.

V and J are TRBV19 and TRBJ1-5, with 9 bases aligning to TRBD1. This CDR3 comprises 15 residues. Germline-derived CDR1 and CDR2 are LNHDA and SQIVND (reference sequence). V shed 4 bases and J 3 bases; nucleotides not matched to a gene: 4. This chain's CDR3 is CASSKGQGYNQPQHF. CDR3 nucleotides: TGTGCCAGTAGTAAGGGACAGGGATACAATCAGCCCCAGCATTTT.

This clone was detected only a few times. V gene TRBV5-1 combines with J gene TRBJ2-7; 8 bases are shared with TRBD1. The CDR3 covers 13 residues. The germline V gene has CDR1 SGHRS and CDR2 YFSETQ. Trimming removed 4 bases from V and 1 base from J; junction bases left unmatched: 1. The CDR3 coding sequence is TGCGCCAGCAGCCGGACAGGGTCCTACGAGCAGTACTTC. Its translation is CASSRTGSYEQYF.

In regard to this clone: The sample holds other DNA sequences that translate to the same CDR3. The V and J genes are TRBV5-1 and TRBJ2-5; TRBD2 aligns across 13 bases. The length of the CDR3 is 16 residues. The V segment lost 4 bases and the J segment 2 bases; nucleotides outside the gene matches: 5. Per the germline V gene, CDR1 is SGHRS and CDR2 is YFSETQ. CDR3 in DNA: TGCGCCAGCAGCCCCGGACTAGCGGGGGTTCAAGAGACCCAGTACTTC. Translated: CASSPGLAGVQETQYF. The complete variable domain, with remaining parts taken from reference TRBV5-1 and TRBJ2-5, reads KAGVTQTPRYLIKTRGQQVTLSCSPISGHRSVSWYQQTPGQGLQFLFEYFSETQRNKGNFPGRFSGRQFSNSRSEMNVSTLELGDSALYLCASSPGLAGVQETQYFGPGTRLLVL.

This CDR3 reads CAWSSGQGGGYTF. DNA for the CDR3: TGTGCCTGGAGTTCGGGACAGGGAGGCGGCTACACCTTC. J is TRBJ1-2 and V is TRBV30, with TRBD1 identical over 9 bases. The CDR3 length is 13 residues. V dropped 2 bases and J dropped 8; count of bases not matched to a gene: 6. From germline, CDR1 is GTSNPN and CDR2 SVGIG (reference sequence). Full variable domain (outside the CDR3, taken from reference TRBV30 and TRBJ1-2): SQTIHQWPATLVQPVGSPLSLECTVEGTSNPNLYWYRQAAGRGLQLLFYSVGIGQISSEVPQNLSASRPQDRQFILSSKKLLLSDSGFYLCAWSSGQGGGYTFGSGTRLTVV.

The rearrangement joins TRBV7-3 to TRBJ2-7, with TRBD1 as a possible D gene (6 bases). Germline CDR1 SGHTA, CDR2 FQGTGA. The CDR3 has 15 amino acids. The V and J ends lost 1 base and 6 bases respectively, with 16 bases between them. CDR3 bases: TGTGCCAGCAGCTTAAAAGGGGCAGGGGAAGGCGAGCAGTACTTC. It encodes CASSLKGAGEGEQYF.

The chain employs TRBV2 and TRBJ2-2; D is perhaps TRBD2 (5 bases). From germline, CDR1 is SNHLY and CDR2 FYNNEI. The CDR3 consists of 13 residues. V was pared by 6 bases and J by 7 bases, with 12 bases between. The DNA of the CDR3 is TGTGCCAGCAGATACGGGGAGAACGGGGAGCTGTTTTTT. As protein: CASRYGENGELFF.

V and J are TRBV7-6 and TRBJ2-6; D is undetermined. Germline V gene data show CDR1 as SGHVS and CDR2 as FNYEAQ. The CDR3 loop spans 15 amino acids. V lost 2 bases and J lost 2, with 7 bases in between. The DNA of the CDR3 is TGTGCCAGCAGCTTAAGTCCCGCTGGGGCCAACGTCCTGACTTTC. Translating gives CASSLSPAGANVLTF.